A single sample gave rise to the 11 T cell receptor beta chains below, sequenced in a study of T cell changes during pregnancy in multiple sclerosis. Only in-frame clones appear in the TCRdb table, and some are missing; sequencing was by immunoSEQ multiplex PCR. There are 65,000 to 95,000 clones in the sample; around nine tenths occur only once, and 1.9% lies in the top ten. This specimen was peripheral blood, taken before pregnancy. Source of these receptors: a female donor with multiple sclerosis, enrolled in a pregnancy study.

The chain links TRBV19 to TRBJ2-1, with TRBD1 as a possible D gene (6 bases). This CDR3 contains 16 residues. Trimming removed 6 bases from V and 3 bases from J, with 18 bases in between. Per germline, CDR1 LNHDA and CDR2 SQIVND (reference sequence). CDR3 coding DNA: TGTGCCAGTAGCGCGGAAACAGGGTTTTTCTACAATGAGCAGTTCTTC. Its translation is CASSAETGFFYNEQFF.

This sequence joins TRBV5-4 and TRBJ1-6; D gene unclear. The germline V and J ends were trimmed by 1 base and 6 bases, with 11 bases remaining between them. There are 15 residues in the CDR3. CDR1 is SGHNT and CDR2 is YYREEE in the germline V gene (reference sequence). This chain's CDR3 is CASSLQRPSNSPLHF. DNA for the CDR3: TGTGCCAGCAGCTTGCAGCGACCGTCTAATTCACCCCTCCACTTT.

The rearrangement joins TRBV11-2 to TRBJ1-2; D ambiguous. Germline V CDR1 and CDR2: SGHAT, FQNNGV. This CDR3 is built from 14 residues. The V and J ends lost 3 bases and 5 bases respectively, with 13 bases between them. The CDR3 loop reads CASSFATSRYGYTF. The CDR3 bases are TGTGCCAGCAGCTTCGCCACTTCGAGATATGGCTACACCTTC.

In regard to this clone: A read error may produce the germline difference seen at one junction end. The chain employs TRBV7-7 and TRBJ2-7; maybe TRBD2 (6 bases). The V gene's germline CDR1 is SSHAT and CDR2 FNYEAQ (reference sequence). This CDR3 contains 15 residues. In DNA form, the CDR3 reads TGTGCTAGCAGCTTAGCGCGGGGTCTAAACTACGAGCAGTACTTC. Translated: CASSLARGLNYEQYF.

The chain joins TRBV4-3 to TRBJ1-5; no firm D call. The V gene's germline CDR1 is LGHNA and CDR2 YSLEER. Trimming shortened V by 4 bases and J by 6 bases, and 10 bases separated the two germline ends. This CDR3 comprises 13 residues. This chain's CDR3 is CASSPLEGQPQHF. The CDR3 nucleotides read TGCGCCAGCAGCCCCCTGGAGGGTCAGCCCCAGCATTTT.

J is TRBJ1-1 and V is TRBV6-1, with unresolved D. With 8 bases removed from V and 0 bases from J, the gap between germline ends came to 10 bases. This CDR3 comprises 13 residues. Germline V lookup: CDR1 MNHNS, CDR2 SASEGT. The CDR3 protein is CASLVGVNTEAFF. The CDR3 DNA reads TGTGCCAGCCTGGTCGGAGTGAACACTGAAGCTTTCTTT.

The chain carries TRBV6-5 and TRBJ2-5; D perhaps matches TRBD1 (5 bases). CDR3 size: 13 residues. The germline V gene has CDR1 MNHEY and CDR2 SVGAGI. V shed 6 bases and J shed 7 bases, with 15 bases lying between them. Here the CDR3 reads CASSWRSTGTQYF. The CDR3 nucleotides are TGTGCCAGCAGCTGGCGGAGCACAGGGACCCAGTACTTC.

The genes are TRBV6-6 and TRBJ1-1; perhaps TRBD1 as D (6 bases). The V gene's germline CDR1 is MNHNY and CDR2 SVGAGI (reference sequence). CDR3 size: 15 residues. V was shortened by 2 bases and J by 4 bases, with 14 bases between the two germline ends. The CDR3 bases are TGTGCCAGCAGTTACCCACAGGGTGGGTTCACTGAAGCTTTCTTT. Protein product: CASSYPQGGFTEAFF.

CDR3 in amino acids: CASSLASGLSTGSPLHF. The CDR3 DNA sequence: TGTGCCAGCAGCTTAGCAAGTGGGCTGTCGACAGGTTCACCCCTCCACTTT. This chain links TRBV7-2 with TRBJ1-6; weak D call: TRBD1 (6 bases). The V gene lost 0 bases and the J gene lost 9 bases, with 18 bases spanning the gap. CDR3 length equals 17 residues. The germline gives CDR1 SGHTA, CDR2 FQGNSA.

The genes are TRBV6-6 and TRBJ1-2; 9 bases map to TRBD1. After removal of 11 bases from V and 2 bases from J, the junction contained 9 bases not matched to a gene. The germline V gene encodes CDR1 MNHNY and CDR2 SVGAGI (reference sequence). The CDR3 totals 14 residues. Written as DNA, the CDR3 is TGTGCCTCCGGTGGGGACAGGGAAAACTATGGCTACACCTTC. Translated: CASGGDRENYGYTF.

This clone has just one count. The CDR3 sequence is CASSPRTENTEAFF. The CDR3 bases are TGCGCCAGCAGCCCAAGGACAGAGAACACTGAAGCTTTCTTT. This sequence joins TRBV4-3 and TRBJ1-1; perhaps TRBD1 as D (6 bases). The CDR3 contains 14 residues. Germline CDR1 is LGHNA and CDR2 is YSLEER. Between the trimmed V and J ends, which lost 4 bases and 1 base, there was a span of 10 bases.